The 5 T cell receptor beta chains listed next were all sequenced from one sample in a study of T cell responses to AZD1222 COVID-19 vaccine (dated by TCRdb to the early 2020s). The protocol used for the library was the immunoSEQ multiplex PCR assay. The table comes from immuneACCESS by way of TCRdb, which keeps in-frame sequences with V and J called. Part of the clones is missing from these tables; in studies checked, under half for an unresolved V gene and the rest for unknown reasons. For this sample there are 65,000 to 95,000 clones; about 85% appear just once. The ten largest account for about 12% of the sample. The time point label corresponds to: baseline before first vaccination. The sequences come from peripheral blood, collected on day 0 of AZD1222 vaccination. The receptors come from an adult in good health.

CDR3 sequence (DNA): TGTGCCAGCTCACCACCGCCGACAAGACTCCGCGCCTACGAGCAGTACTTC. Protein sequence: CASSPPPTRLRAYEQYF. The rearrangement links TRBV18 to TRBJ2-7; no clear D gene. Trimming took off 0 bases at V and 2 bases at J, with 17 bases between the two ends. Germline loops: CDR1 KGHSH, CDR2 LQKENI. The CDR3 has 17 amino acids. The full variable domain, in which reference TRBV18 and TRBJ2-7 provide the parts outside the CDR3, is NAGVMQNPRHLVRRRGQEARLRCSPMKGHSHVYWYRQLPEEGLKFMVYLQKENIIDESGMPKERFSAEFPKEGPSILRIQQVVRGDSAAYFCASSPPPTRLRAYEQYFGPGTRLTVT.

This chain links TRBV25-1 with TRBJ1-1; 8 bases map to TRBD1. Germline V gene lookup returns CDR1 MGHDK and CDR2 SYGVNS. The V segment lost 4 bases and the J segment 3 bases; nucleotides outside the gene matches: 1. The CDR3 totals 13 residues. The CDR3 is CASSVQGDTEAFF. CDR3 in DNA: TGTGCCAGCAGTGTACAGGGGGACACTGAAGCTTTCTTT.

The CDR3 sequence: CASSLTGNYEQYF. Written as DNA, the CDR3 is TGTGCCAGCAGCTTGACGGGGAATTACGAGCAGTACTTC. The chain carries TRBV5-5 and TRBJ2-7, with a possible D match to TRBD2 (5 bases). Germline CDR1 SGHKS, CDR2 YYEKEE (reference sequence). The V end lost 1 base, the J end lost 4 bases, and 9 bases lay between the germline ends. There are 13 residues in the CDR3.

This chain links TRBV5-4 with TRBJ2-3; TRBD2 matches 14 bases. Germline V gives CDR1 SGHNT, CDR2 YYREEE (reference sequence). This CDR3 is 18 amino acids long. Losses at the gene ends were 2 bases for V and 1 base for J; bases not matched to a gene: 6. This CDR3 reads CASSLRLAGGPGTDTQYF. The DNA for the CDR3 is TGTGCCAGCAGCTTACGACTAGCGGGGGGGCCAGGCACAGATACGCAGTATTTT.

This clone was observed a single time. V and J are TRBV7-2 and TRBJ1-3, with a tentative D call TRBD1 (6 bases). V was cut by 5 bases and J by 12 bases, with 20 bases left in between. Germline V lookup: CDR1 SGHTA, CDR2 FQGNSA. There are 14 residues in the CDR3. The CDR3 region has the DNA TGTGCCAGCAGCCCGGACAGTCCGGGGCAGCGCATATATTTT. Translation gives CASSPDSPGQRIYF.